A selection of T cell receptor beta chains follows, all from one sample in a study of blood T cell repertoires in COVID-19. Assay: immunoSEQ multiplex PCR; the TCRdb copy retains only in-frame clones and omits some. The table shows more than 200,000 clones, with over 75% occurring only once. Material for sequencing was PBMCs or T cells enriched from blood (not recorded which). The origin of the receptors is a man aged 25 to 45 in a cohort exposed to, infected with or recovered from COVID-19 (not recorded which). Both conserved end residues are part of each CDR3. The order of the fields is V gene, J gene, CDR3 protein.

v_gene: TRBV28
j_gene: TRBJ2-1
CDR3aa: CASSLGASGRVYNEQFF

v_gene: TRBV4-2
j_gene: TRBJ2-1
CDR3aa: CASSQDRGQYNEQFF

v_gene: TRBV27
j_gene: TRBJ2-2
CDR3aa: CASSYRGELFF

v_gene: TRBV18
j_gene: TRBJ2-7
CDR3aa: CASSPISLYEQYF

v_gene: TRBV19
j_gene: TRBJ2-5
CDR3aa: CASSTLSGSRAQYF

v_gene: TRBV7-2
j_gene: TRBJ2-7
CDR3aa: CASSLKTAYEQYF

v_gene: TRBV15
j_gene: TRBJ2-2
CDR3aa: CAISTHSLLTGELFF

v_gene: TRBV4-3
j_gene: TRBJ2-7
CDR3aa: CASSQETATAYEQYF

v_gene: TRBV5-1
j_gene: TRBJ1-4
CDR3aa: CASSLAPSATGGGTNEKLFF

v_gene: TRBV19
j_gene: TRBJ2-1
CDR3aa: CASSTLAPGSYNEQFF

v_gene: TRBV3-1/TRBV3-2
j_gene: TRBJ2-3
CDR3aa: CASSRLSRTGLTDTQYF

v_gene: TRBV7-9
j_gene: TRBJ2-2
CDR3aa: CASSLTVAGELFF

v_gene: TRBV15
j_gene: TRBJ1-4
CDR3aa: CATSKSPGGGEKLFF

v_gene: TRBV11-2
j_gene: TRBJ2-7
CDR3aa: CASSPLMGEASYEQYF

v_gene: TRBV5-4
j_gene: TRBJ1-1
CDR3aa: CASSSTNYEAFF

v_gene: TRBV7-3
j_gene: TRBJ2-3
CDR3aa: CASSLAGGRTDTQYF

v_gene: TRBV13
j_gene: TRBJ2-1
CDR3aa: CASSLGRVRTSVGEQFF

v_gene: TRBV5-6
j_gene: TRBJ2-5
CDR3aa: CASSLFQETQYF

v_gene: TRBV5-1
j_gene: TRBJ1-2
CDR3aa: CASSLQQNSYGYTF

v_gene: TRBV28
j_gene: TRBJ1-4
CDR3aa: CASSFLSQGTVFF

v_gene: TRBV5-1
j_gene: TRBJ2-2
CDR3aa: CASSFGGPGELFF

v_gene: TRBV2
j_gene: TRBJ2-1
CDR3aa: CASSEKTGGPHNEQFF